A selection of T cell receptor beta chains follows, all from one sample in a study of blood T cell repertoires in COVID-19. Profiled with immunoSEQ multiplex PCR; TCRdb holds only in-frame clones, not every one. This table has 200,000 to 250,000 clones, 80% to 90% appearing once. The sample taken for sequencing was peripheral blood. The source is a man aged 25-45 years with COVID-19, enrolled during active disease. Each CDR3 is given with its conserved first and last residue.

v_gene	j_gene	CDR3aa
TRBV7-9	TRBJ2-3	CASSFTGSSTDTQYF
TRBV10-3	TRBJ1-2	CAISNDINYGYTF
TRBV5-1	TRBJ1-5	CASSPQGAGPQHF
TRBV7-8	TRBJ1-2	CASSFLTDPTIGYTF
TRBV7-9	TRBJ1-1	CASSPWTGLNTEAFF
TRBV27	TRBJ1-2	CASSLRGNGYTF
TRBV6-5	TRBJ2-7	CASSHRRGTYEQYF
TRBV7-2	TRBJ1-6	CASRAGALFNSPLHF
TRBV7-9	TRBJ1-4	CASSFPGGDGLNEKLFF
TRBV7-3	TRBJ2-1	CASSYSGAGNEQFF
TRBV4-3	TRBJ1-5	CATGGDRNQPQHF
TRBV5-1	TRBJ1-4	CASSLGWTGDGEKLFF
TRBV18	TRBJ1-5	CASSPGQGSNQPQHF
TRBV7-2	TRBJ2-7	CASSLGRETYEQYF
TRBV4-3	TRBJ2-1	CASSQERVGLSSYNEQFF
TRBV3-1/TRBV3-2	TRBJ1-6	CASSHFKSSGNTYNSPLHF
TRBV11-2	TRBJ1-1	CASSPRAGNTEAFF
TRBV4-2	TRBJ2-7	CASSHRGLAGASYEQYF
TRBV29-1	TRBJ1-1	CSVRDRGSTEAFF
TRBV19	TRBJ1-1	CASRSDQGLTEAFF
TRBV5-1	TRBJ2-1	CASSLFSGRAGDNEQFF
TRBV10-3	TRBJ2-1	CAISVREGRYNEQFF
TRBV11-2	TRBJ2-1	CASSSGSSGGAYEQFF
TRBV7-9	TRBJ2-1	CASSFGGGARIEQFF
TRBV5-1	TRBJ2-2	CASSLEGSGNTGELFF
TRBV18	TRBJ1-4	CASSPQGNPEKLFF
TRBV29-1	TRBJ1-2	CSVHGDIPNYGYTF
TRBV4-3	TRBJ1-4	CASSLSQSTNEKLFF
TRBV27	TRBJ2-7	CASSSIAGEQYF
TRBV5-6	TRBJ2-1	CASSLEGLAGAGYNEQFF
TRBV5-1	TRBJ1-1	CASGSDQGTEAFF
TRBV3-1/TRBV3-2	TRBJ2-2	CASSQAAGFTGELFF
TRBV11-2	TRBJ1-1	CASSSVDRGTAFF
TRBV5-1	TRBJ2-3	CASSLNPGITDTQYF
TRBV15	TRBJ2-1	CATSTPPGTGTDNEQFF
TRBV30	TRBJ1-5	CAWSLQGEQPQHF
TRBV6-1	TRBJ1-2	CASSESGVSGYTF
TRBV5-1	TRBJ1-4	CASSLEGGWGEKLFF
TRBV7-2	TRBJ1-2	CASSFDGANYGYTF
TRBV4-1	TRBJ2-2	CASSQWGTMNTGELFF
TRBV7-9	TRBJ2-2	CASSNMRDTGELFF
TRBV5-1	TRBJ2-7	CASSFLGRVDEQYF
TRBV16	TRBJ2-1	CASSQSTGVNNEQFF
TRBV27	TRBJ1-1	CASMLTGPNTEAFF
TRBV12-1	TRBJ2-1	CASSSGASGKSSYNEQFF
TRBV18	TRBJ1-5	CASSPGLSGQVGQPQHF
TRBV14	TRBJ1-6	CASSPEEGLYNSPLHF
TRBV5-1	TRBJ1-2	CASSLGGANYGYTF
TRBV5-6	TRBJ1-4	CASSFGVYTNEKLFF
TRBV4-1	TRBJ1-4	CASSQLKGLLNEKLFF
TRBV5-1	TRBJ1-6	CASSLETGHRGNSPLHF
TRBV7-2	TRBJ1-6	CASRGGGTSENSPLHF
TRBV6-5	TRBJ2-1	CASSYSSGRLYNEQFF
TRBV27	TRBJ1-6	CASRRQGWNSPLHF
TRBV15	TRBJ1-4	CATSRDRGAGNEKLFF
TRBV11-2	TRBJ2-1	CASSLGGLLGRNEQFF
TRBV3-1/TRBV3-2	TRBJ1-4	CANSQRTGTVNEKLFF
TRBV9	TRBJ1-6	CASSVEGVGSPLHF
TRBV5-1	TRBJ2-6	CASSSEWAGSGANVLTF